Shown below are 6 T cell receptor beta chains from a single sample sequenced in a study of post-analysis software for immune sequencing data. Study-wide points: Relative to controls, patients had about five TRBV segments at higher frequency, with TRBV5-6, TRBV5-1 and TRBV20-1 among these.

These TCRs' antigens remain unknown. Presence of unique molecular identifiers characterized the TCR beta cDNA libraries. MiXCR, run by TCRdb on the PCR reads, gives a single entry per CDR3 protein. The sample lists 650,000 to 900,000 distinct CDR3 sequences; around 46% were seen once. The source material was blood. The receptors come from a girl aged 5-17 years with multiple sclerosis.

This clonotype has more than one count but fewer than ten. The V call is TRBV20-1, the J call TRBJ2-1; D might be TRBD1 or TRBD2, each matching 6 bases. CDR1 is DFQATT, CDR2 SNEGSKA, per germline (reference sequence). The ends were cut back, 5 bases at V and 8 bases at J, with 25 bases in the middle. The CDR3 extends over 16 amino acids. In DNA form, the CDR3 reads TGCAGTGCTCCCAAGACAGGAGGGTTCTCTCGGGATGAGCAGTTCTTC. Encoded protein: CSAPKTGGFSRDEQFF.

Only a few counts were recorded for this clonotype. The CDR3 DNA is TGTGCTAGTGGTTCGACGGGACTAGCGGGAGCATCCTACGAGCAGTACTTC. As protein: CASGSTGLAGASYEQYF. The rearrangement uses TRBV12-5 and TRBJ2-7; TRBD2 agrees at 14 bases. The CDR3 runs 17 residues. Germline values: CDR1 LGHNT, CDR2 FRNRAP. V shed 4 bases and J 1 base; nucleotides not matched to a gene: 6.

The genes are TRBV12-3 or TRBV12-4 and TRBJ2-1; tentative D call: TRBD1 (5 bases). This CDR3 is built from 14 residues. V was pared by 7 bases and J by 5 bases, with 15 bases between. The CDR3 region has the DNA TGTGCCAGCAAAAAGGTGACAGACCACAATGAGCAGTTCTTC. Protein sequence: CASKKVTDHNEQFF.

This chain's CDR3 is CASRIAGLGETQYF. The CDR3 DNA follows: TGTGCCAGCAGAATAGCGGGACTGGGGGAGACCCAGTACTTC. V is TRBV3-1 and J is TRBJ2-5, with TRBD2 identical over 8 bases. Germline values: CDR1 LGHDT, CDR2 YNNKEL (reference sequence). CDR3 length: 14 residues. With V trimmed by 6 bases and J by 5 bases, 8 bases remained unmatched.

This clonotype was counted once. This chain links TRBV2 with TRBJ2-3, with TRBD2 matching 9 bases. After removal of 5 bases from V and 5 bases from J, the junction contained 14 bases not matched to a gene. Germline V lookup: CDR1 SNHLY, CDR2 FYNNEI. This CDR3 comprises 17 residues. The CDR3 bases are TGTGCCAGCAGTTCAGGGTCTAGCGGGATCTCACGAGATACGCAGTATTTT. This gives the protein CASSSGSSGISRDTQYF.

The rearrangement joins TRBV7-3 to TRBJ1-2, with 7 bases lining up with TRBD1. This CDR3 region has 16 residues. Losses at the gene ends were 1 base for V and 5 bases for J; bases not matched to a gene: 10. Germline values: CDR1 SGHTA, CDR2 FQGTGA. CDR3: CASSLNPRTGGYGYTF. CDR3 sequence (DNA): TGTGCCAGCAGCTTAAATCCCCGGACAGGCGGGTATGGCTACACCTTC.